Within the sample, the clone carrying this T cell receptor beta chain is medium-sized. Antigen unknown. This CDR3 is also generated by other DNA sequences in the sample. Libraries were prepared by immunoSEQ multiplex PCR; TCRdb keeps only in-frame clonotypes and omits some of them. The sample yields about 64,000 clones, approximately 71% seen once. This record belongs to a study of memory CD4+ T cells and cytomegalovirus serostatus. Study-wide results and caveats: The CMV-associated TCR signature appears largely within the CD4+ memory repertoire.

With 4 bases removed from V and 4 bases from J, the gap between germline ends came to 7 bases. The CDR3 contains 12 residues. Germline values: CDR1 MDHEN, CDR2 SYDVKM. Single viable CD3+CD4+CD8-CD45RO+ cells were sorted as the memory CD4+ T cells. Positive selection with CD4 microbeads enriched total CD4+ T cells. The chain joins TRBV28 to TRBJ1-1; the D gene is possibly TRBD1 (5 bases). The sequencing sample was made of memory CD4+ T cells from blood. This sequence was found in an adult in good health and CMV-seronegative. CDR3 nucleotide sequence: TGTGCCAGCAGTTCAGGGTCCACTGAAGCTTTCTTT. Its protein product is CASSSGSTEAFF.